This T cell receptor beta chain was recorded in a study of control samples from healthy donors and cancer patients. Repertoires were generated with immunoSEQ multiplex PCR, while TCRdb's copy carries only in-frame clones and drops some. The sample records 65,000 to 75,000 clones, roughly 87% being singletons. The sequence came from a woman between 50 and 59 years old in good health. Sequences were obtained from blood.

The chain's CDR3 is CASSSWVQETQYF. CDR3 bases: TGTGCCAGCAGCTCATGGGTACAAGAGACCCAGTACTTC. The rearrangement joins TRBV3-1 (or the pseudogene TRBV3-2) to TRBJ2-5; D is ambiguous. V lost 5 bases, J lost 2 bases, and 9 bases lay in between. The CDR3 runs to 13 residues. Germline-derived CDR1 and CDR2 are LGHDT and YNNKEL (reference sequence).